The source of this T cell receptor (beta chain) is a study of blood T cell repertoires in COVID-19. The data were produced by immunoSEQ multiplex PCR, yet TCRdb's version contains in-frame clones alone and is incomplete. The sample includes roughly 250,000 clones, 80% to 90% of them seen just once. The CDR3 sequence is 15 residues long. Germline V gene lookup returns CDR1 MNHNS and CDR2 SASEGT. The V gene lost 3 bases and the J gene lost 5 bases, with 14 bases spanning the gap. Patients from Seattle were sampled longitudinally, starting during active infection. V usage is TRBV6-1 and J usage is TRBJ1-5; a weak D match, TRBD1 (5 bases). This receptor was taken from a woman aged 30 to 39 with COVID-19, enrolled during active disease. Sequencing was done on a sample of peripheral blood. As DNA, the CDR3 is TGTGCCAGCAGTGAGTTCCGGGACTCGGATCAGCCCCAGCATTTT. Amino acid sequence: CASSEFRDSDQPQHF.